This T cell receptor (beta chain) was profiled in a study of blood T cells in healthy people across ages (dated by TCRdb to between 2014 and 2017). About the study as a whole: In model experiments, template switching captured about one uniquely barcoded TCR beta cDNA molecule for every two T cells. Donors of different ages were randomly distributed across sequencing lanes to avoid experimental bias. To track age-related changes in TCR beta repertoire diversity, the study relied on deep sequencing normalized with unique cDNA molecular identifiers. The donors were split into four age groups: young (average around 17 years), middle-aged (roughly 39), aged (roughly 68) and long-lived (approximately 89). Using the same blood draw, the study looked at two additional independent replicas of 1 million unique cDNA reads for two donors, one aged 18 to 30 and the other aged 80 or older.

General conclusions and limits of the study: Since profiling was done on bulk unsorted PBMCs, naive and antigen-experienced compartments could not be conclusively compared. Compared with the aged group, the long-lived group had more naive CD4+ T cells, fewer expanded clones and increased TCR diversity, suggesting age selection. Estimates of total diversity from one million sequenced T cells were regarded as lower bounds and underestimates. Observed TCR beta diversity per million T cells fell roughly linearly with age, and a significant reduction was already apparent by age approximately 40. There was a strong correlation between observed TCR beta diversity and the percentage of naive T cells measured by flow cytometry. Because the CMV infection status of the donors was unknown, age-related changes in expanded clonotypes may potentially have been confounded.

This clonotype appeared a few times. No cognate antigen has been identified for it. No much larger clonotype is one base removed from it; base qualities were not supplied. Germline trimming amounts to 0 bases on V and 8 bases on J, with 16 as the count of junction bases outside the gene matches. CDR1 is given as SGHRS and CDR2 as YFSETQ, both from the germline V gene. Inclusive of the bounding cysteine and phenylalanine, the CDR3 is 18 residues long. Only the CDR3 part of the read is kept: 54 bases, read in frame from the first base. Preparation of the library involved 5' RACE. The run used an Illumina HiSeq 2500. A second PCR of roughly 7 to 12 cycles was run with a J-beta primer mix and a sample-barcoded 5' primer. A template-switch 5' adaptor carrying 12 random nucleotides introduced a unique molecular identifier onto each TCR beta cDNA molecule. Each sample yielded at least 3 million CDR3-containing paired-end reads. First-strand cDNA was synthesized from all RNA with the Mint cDNA synthesis kit, primed by a TRBC-specific oligonucleotide. All cDNA was treated with uracil-DNA glycosylase and then went through a first 18-cycle PCR with the universal primers M1SS and BC2_uni_R. The authors' analysis ran thus. For normalization, 1 million high-quality reads, each with a distinct molecular identifier, were randomly selected from each sample. Reads sharing molecular identifiers were discarded rather than binned into consensus sequences. CDR3 identification, clonotype clustering and error correction used MiTCR with a Q25 quality threshold and the strictest error-elimination algorithm. Lower-bound total TCR beta diversity was estimated with a nonparametric unseen species model using Euler transformation. In TCRdb, the public reads were trimmed at Q25 with fastp and aligned with MiXCR, with productive beta chains retained. Under each unique CDR3 protein, matching rows form one entry showing the most common genes and DNA. The V and J calls and clone size are TCRdb's, not the authors'. Recorded for this sample are some 1.6 million distinct CDR3 sequences; about 31% of them occurred a single time. The ten largest clonotypes hold approximately 10% of the sample.

The roughly 39 donors, aged about 6 to 95 years, were systemically healthy Caucasian individuals from Russia. About 9.1 milliliters of peripheral blood were collected from each donor into EDTA-treated Vacutainer tubes. Ficoll-Paque density-gradient centrifugation was used to isolate PBMCs, with at least 6.5 million per sample. Trizol reagent was used to extract total RNA from the PBMCs, yielding at least 5 micrograms per sample. For every donor, an aliquot of PBMCs went through flow cytometry to measure the percentages of naive CD45RAhigh/CD27high T cells. The V gene is TRBV5-1 and the J gene is TRBJ2-3, and TRBD2 matches 9 of the central bases. The clonotype comes from a woman in her twenties or thirties in good health. The sequenced sample was blood. The nucleotide sequence is TGCGCCAGCAGCTTGGCTACGCTTCGAACTAGCGGGCGTACTACGCAGTATTTT. Its protein product is CASSLATLRTSGRTTQYF. Joined to the reference TRBV5-1 and TRBJ2-3 proteins, this CDR3 gives the full variable domain: KAGVTQTPRYLIKTRGQQVTLSCSPISGHRSVSWYQQTPGQGLQFLFEYFSETQRNKGNFPGRFSGRQFSNSRSEMNVSTLELGDSALYLCASSLATLRTSGRTTQYFGPGTRLTVL.